Listed here are 26 T cell receptor beta chains from one sample, sequenced in a study of cytomegalovirus exposure and HLA in healthy donors. PCR primers comprised 60 Vbeta and 13 Jbeta primers. Produced via immunoSEQ multiplex PCR; TCRdb's table is partial and in-frame only. The sample comprises under 200,000 clones, roughly 77% of which are singletons, and 1% rests with the top ten. Sequencing was carried out using PBMCs. These receptors all come from a woman aged 45-60 years in good health and CMV-seropositive.

As concerns this clone: A junction boundary mismatches the germline segment, possibly from a read error. The same CDR3 can be traced to other DNA sequences in this sample. The chain employs TRBV7-7 and TRBJ2-5, with D tentatively TRBD2 (6 bases). This CDR3 is built from 13 residues. From germline, CDR1 is SSHAT and CDR2 FNYEAQ (reference sequence). The CDR3 loop reads CASSLGGRETQYF. The CDR3 DNA reads as TGTGCTAGCAGCTTAGGAGGGAGAGAGACCCAGTACTTC.

The genes are TRBV2 and TRBJ1-6, with D possibly TRBD1 on 5 matching bases. The CDR3 is 13 residues long. Germline-derived CDR1 and CDR2 are SNHLY and FYNNEI. Trimming cost V 4 bases and J 10 bases, with 11 bases left between them. CDR3 in DNA: TGTGCCAGCAGTGCTCAGGGAAGCTCACCCCTCCACTTT. Protein: CASSAQGSSPLHF. Filled out from reference TRBV2 and TRBJ1-6, the complete variable domain reads EPEVTQTPSHQVTQMGQEVILRCVPISNHLYFYWYRQILGQKVEFLVSFYNNEISEKSEIFDDQFSVERPDGSNFTLKIRSTKLEDSAMYFCASSAQGSSPLHFGNGTRLTVT.

CDR3 region: CASSMGRLLAGVPYEQYF. In DNA form, the CDR3 reads TGTGCCAGCAGTATGGGACGGCTACTAGCGGGGGTTCCCTACGAGCAGTACTTC. J is TRBJ2-5 and V is TRBV27, with 11 bases matching TRBD2. The tail of the sequence fits TRBJ2-7 better, so the J call may be wrong. Germline assignment: CDR1 MNHEY and CDR2 SMNVEV (reference sequence). This CDR3 has 18 amino acids.

V usage is TRBV15 and J usage is TRBJ2-5, with a weak D call TRBD1 (5 bases). CDR3 length: 15 residues. Looked up from germline, CDR1 is LNHNV and CDR2 is YYDKDF (reference sequence). With 0 bases removed from V and 2 bases from J, the gap between germline ends came to 10 bases. This CDR3 reads CATSRDLRGQETQYF. The CDR3 DNA reads TGTGCCACCAGCAGAGATCTAAGGGGTCAAGAGACCCAGTACTTC. Supplemented by reference TRBV15 and TRBJ2-5, the full variable domain reads DAMVIQNPRYQVTQFGKPVTLSCSQTLNHNVMYWYQQKSSQAPKLLFHYYDKDFNNEADTPDNFQSRRPNTSFCFLDIRSPGLGDTAMYLCATSRDLRGQETQYFGPGTRLLVL.

V is TRBV18 and J is TRBJ2-5, with D tentatively TRBD1 (6 bases). This CDR3 is 13 amino acids long. V gave up 2 bases and J gave up 3 bases, with 7 bases separating them. Germline V CDR1 and CDR2: KGHSH, LQKENI. CDR3 loop: CASSPSGEETQYF. As DNA, the CDR3 is TGTGCCAGCTCACCATCAGGGGAAGAGACCCAGTACTTC.

The V and J genes are TRBV2 and TRBJ1-4, with no clear D. Germline CDR1 SNHLY, CDR2 FYNNEI. The CDR3 spans 15 residues. V lost 5 bases and J 5 bases, leaving 15 bases between the germline ends. DNA of the CDR3: TGTGCCAGCAGTTGGGAGACGGCAGGAAATGAAAAACTGTTTTTT. It encodes CASSWETAGNEKLFF. The entire variable domain, with the rest obtained from reference TRBV2 and TRBJ1-4, is as follows: EPEVTQTPSHQVTQMGQEVILRCVPISNHLYFYWYRQILGQKVEFLVSFYNNEISEKSEIFDDQFSVERPDGSNFTLKIRSTKLEDSAMYFCASSWETAGNEKLFFGSGTQLSVL.

The chain has TRBV5-1 and TRBJ1-1; no clear D gene. This CDR3 comprises 15 residues. V was trimmed by 2 bases and J by 2 bases, leaving 13 bases between them. In germline, CDR1 is SGHRS, CDR2 YFSETQ. CDR3 sequence (DNA): TGCGCCAGCAGCTTCCCGAGGGCAGGCAACACTGAAGCTTTCTTT. Amino acids: CASSFPRAGNTEAFF.

This CDR3 reads CASSFTGYEQFF. The CDR3 bases are TGTGCCAGCAGTTTTACAGGTTATGAGCAGTTCTTC. J is TRBJ2-1 and V is TRBV6-5, with D perhaps TRBD1 (5 bases). This CDR3 contains 12 residues. In germline, CDR1 is MNHEY, CDR2 SVGAGI. V was pared by 4 bases and J by 8 bases, with 9 bases between.

The chain carries TRBV7-3 and TRBJ1-2; 9 nucleotides match TRBD1. The CDR3 is 15 amino acids. Germline assignment: CDR1 SGHTA and CDR2 FQGTGA. The J segment lost 3 bases and the V segment lost 5 bases, leaving 7 bases of the junction unmatched. Here the CDR3 DNA reads TGTGCCAGCAGCCCAGAGGGACAGGGCGACTATGGCTACACCTTC. Residues: CASSPEGQGDYGYTF.

The V and J genes are TRBV4-3 and TRBJ1-2; TRBD1 aligns across 10 bases. Germline CDR1 and CDR2: LGHNA and YSLEER. The V gene end was trimmed by 2 bases and the J gene end by 2 bases; junction bases not matched to a gene: 2. CDR3 length: 15 amino acids. The CDR3 DNA reads TGCGCCAGCAGCCAATCGACAGGGGGCAACTATGGCTACACCTTC. This encodes CASSQSTGGNYGYTF.

The rearrangement links TRBV28 to TRBJ1-2; unclear D gene. This CDR3 is 13 amino acids long. The V gene lost 11 bases and the J gene lost 7 bases, with 20 bases spanning the gap. CDR1 is MDHEN, CDR2 SYDVKM, per germline. The CDR3 coding sequence is TGTGCCGCCAGTTTAAACGAGGGAGGTGGCTACACCTTC. Its translation: CAASLNEGGGYTF.

This rearrangement joins TRBV7-3 to TRBJ2-3; D ambiguous. Between the trimmed V and J ends, which lost 1 base and 0 bases, there was a span of 8 bases. The CDR3 sequence is 15 residues long. Germline V CDR1 and CDR2: SGHTA, FQGTGA. DNA of the CDR3: TGTGCCAGCAGCTTAAGAGGCCAGAGCACAGATACGCAGTATTTT. Encoded protein: CASSLRGQSTDTQYF.

This chain uses TRBV29-1 with TRBJ1-1, with D maybe TRBD1 (6 bases). Germline assignment: CDR1 SQVTM and CDR2 ANQGSEA. This CDR3 comprises 13 residues. V was shortened by 3 bases and J by 5 bases, with 13 bases between the two germline ends. The DNA for the CDR3 is TGCAGCGTTGACGGGGGGCTGGGGACTGAAGCTTTCTTT. Translated, it gives CSVDGGLGTEAFF.

The gene calls are TRBV7-2 and TRBJ2-5; TRBD1 matches at 12 bases. The CDR3 consists of 18 residues. After removal of 3 bases from V and 5 bases from J, the junction contained 13 bases not matched to a gene. CDR1 is SGHTA, CDR2 FQGNSA, per germline. This CDR3 reads CASSFPGTGGAGGETQYF. The CDR3 DNA sequence: TGTGCCAGCAGCTTCCCCGGGACAGGGGGCGCGGGTGGTGAGACCCAGTACTTC. The whole variable domain, filled in from reference TRBV7-2 and TRBJ2-5, reads GAGVSQSPSNKVTEKGKDVELRCDPISGHTALYWYRQSLGQGLEFLIYFQGNSAPDKSGLPSDRFSAERTGGSVSTLTIQRTQQEDSAVYLCASSFPGTGGAGGETQYFGPGTRLLVL.

The chain links TRBV6-4 to TRBJ2-5; perhaps TRBD2 as D (6 bases). V lost 1 base to trimming and J lost 2 bases, with 14 bases between them. Germline loops: CDR1 MRHNA, CDR2 SNTAGT. The CDR3 is made up of 16 amino acids. CDR3 coding DNA: TGTGCCAGCAGTGACTTCAAAGGGACTCCACAAGAGACCCAGTACTTC. This codes for CASSDFKGTPQETQYF.

The chain links TRBV18 to TRBJ2-3; 8 positions agree with TRBD1. The V and J ends lost 2 bases and 5 bases, in that order; junction bases with no gene match: 6. Germline CDR1 is KGHSH and CDR2 is LQKENI. The CDR3 loop spans 15 amino acids. CDR3 sequence: CASSPVQGTGDTQYF. The CDR3 bases are TGTGCCAGCTCACCAGTTCAGGGGACAGGAGATACGCAGTATTTT.

This clone occurred a few times. CDR3 in DNA: TGTGCCTTCAAACAGAAGACGGCATACGAGCAGTACTTC. Amino acid sequence: CAFKQKTAYEQYF. This chain uses TRBV30 with TRBJ2-7, with unresolved D. CDR3 length equals 13 residues. Per germline, CDR1 GTSNPN and CDR2 SVGIG (reference sequence). V gave up 7 bases and J gave up 4 bases, with 17 bases separating them.

This clone appeared a few times. This chain uses TRBV7-2 with TRBJ1-1; 7 nucleotides line up with TRBD1. Germline V CDR1 and CDR2: SGHTA, FQGNSA. V dropped 1 base and J dropped 2; count of bases not matched to a gene: 7. The CDR3 spans 16 residues. CDR3 DNA: TGTGCCAGCAGCTTAGAAGCAGGGGGATTTAACACTGAAGCTTTCTTT. Its protein product is CASSLEAGGFNTEAFF.

The V and J genes are TRBV4-3 and TRBJ2-6; 8 bases align to TRBD1. Germline CDR1 is LGHNA and CDR2 is YSLEER. The CDR3 loop spans 17 amino acids. The J segment lost 9 bases and the V segment lost 4 bases, leaving 14 bases of the junction unmatched. CDR3 loop: CASSRQPDRVSVNVLTF. The DNA for the CDR3 is TGCGCCAGCAGCCGTCAGCCGGACAGGGTTTCAGTCAACGTCCTGACTTTC.

The rearrangement links TRBV7-2 to TRBJ1-2; no firm D call. Germline V gene data show CDR1 as SGHTA and CDR2 as FQGNSA. This CDR3 region has 16 residues. Trimming shortened V by 1 base and J by 5 bases, and 17 bases separated the two germline ends. This CDR3 is CASSLDLTTGRYGYTF. The CDR3, as DNA: TGTGCCAGCAGCTTAGATTTGACAACCGGGAGGTATGGCTACACCTTC.

This chain joins TRBV6-6 and TRBJ1-2; 7 bases are a match to TRBD1. CDR1 is MNHNY and CDR2 is SVGAGI in the germline V gene (reference sequence). The CDR3 consists of 14 residues. Trimming removed 4 bases from V and 1 base from J; junction bases left unmatched: 3. The CDR3: CASSWTGGNYGYTF. The CDR3 nucleotides are TGTGCCAGCAGTTGGACAGGCGGTAACTATGGCTACACCTTC.

This chain joins TRBV6-1 and TRBJ2-7; D is unresolved. The V end lost 6 bases, the J end lost 2 bases, and 17 bases lay between the germline ends. The CDR3 extends over 15 amino acids. Germline CDR1 reads MNHNS; CDR2 reads SASEGT. CDR3 in DNA: TGTGCCAGCAGGGAGACCTTTCTTAGTCCCTACGAGCAGTACTTC. Translation: CASRETFLSPYEQYF.

The gene calls are TRBV19 and TRBJ2-2; D gene uncertain. CDR3 length: 12 residues. Trimming shortened V by 3 bases and J by 4 bases, and 3 bases separated the two germline ends. Germline CDR1 is LNHDA and CDR2 is SQIVND (reference sequence). CDR3 amino acids: CASSIFTGELFF. The CDR3 coding sequence is TGTGCCAGTAGTATCTTCACCGGGGAGCTGTTTTTT.

CDR3 sequence reads: CASSIDSTGGSGYTF. The CDR3 DNA sequence: TGTGCCAGTAGTATAGACTCCACAGGGGGCAGTGGCTACACCTTC. V is TRBV19 and J is TRBJ1-2; TRBD1 aligns across 9 bases. The germline V gene encodes CDR1 LNHDA and CDR2 SQIVND (reference sequence). The CDR3 extends over 15 amino acids. J gave up 7 bases and V 0 bases, and 6 bases lay outside the gene matches. The variable domain in full, completed from reference TRBV19 and TRBJ1-2, reads DGGITQSPKYLFRKEGQNVTLSCEQNLNHDAMYWYRQDPGQGLRLIYYSQIVNDFQKGDIAEGYSVSREKKESFPLTVTSAQKNPTAFYLCASSIDSTGGSGYTFGSGTRLTVV.

This chain joins TRBV28 and TRBJ1-2, with 8 bases aligning to TRBD1. CDR1 MDHEN and CDR2 SYDVKM come from the germline V gene. CDR3 size: 14 residues. After removal of 7 bases from V and 7 bases from J, the junction contained 11 bases not matched to a gene. The chain's CDR3 is CASILRGQGSGYTF. CDR3 DNA sequence: TGTGCCAGCATCCTCAGGGGGCAAGGGAGTGGCTACACCTTC.

This sequence joins TRBV6-5 and TRBJ2-4; 8 nucleotides match TRBD2. The CDR3 consists of 14 residues. Losses at the gene ends were 6 bases for V and 3 bases for J; bases not matched to a gene: 4. Germline V gives CDR1 MNHEY, CDR2 SVGAGI. CDR3 DNA: TGTGCCAGCAGGCTACGGGGGGGCAAAAACATTCAGTACTTC. It translates to CASRLRGGKNIQYF.